In this sample, the clone carrying this TCR beta chain turned up once. This record comes from a study of blood T cell repertoires in COVID-19. Sequencing used immunoSEQ multiplex PCR; TCRdb keeps in-frame clones, though not all of them. The data hold just under 150,000 clones, with roughly 84% observed a single time. Germline-derived CDR1 and CDR2 are PRHDT and FYEKMQ (reference sequence). The trim removed 3 bases at V and 4 bases at J, leaving 7 bases unmatched. There are 16 residues in the CDR3. What was sequenced was peripheral blood. The TCR comes from a human donor with acute or convalescent COVID-19. The donor label of this sample is uncertain. The V gene is TRBV13, the J gene TRBJ1-3, with 9 bases fitting TRBD1. DNA of the CDR3: TGTGCCAGCAGCTTGGAACAGGGGGCGCGGGGAAACACCATATATTTT. Translation gives CASSLEQGARGNTIYF.